This section outlines one TCR beta chain sequence together with its context. This specimen belongs to a study of cytomegalovirus exposure and HLA in healthy donors. V trimming: 5 bases; J trimming: 5 bases; junction bases outside the gene matches: 11. CDR1 is MDHEN and CDR2 is SYDVKM in the germline V gene. This CDR3 contains 15 residues. It was with 60 Vbeta and 13 Jbeta primers that the PCR ran. Methods used by the authors: A later analysis counted 65 million to 90 million unique TCR beta chains, roughly 11 million shared. Using immunoSEQ multiplex PCR, the repertoire was profiled, and TCRdb retains in-frame clones only, with some absent. The V and J calls and clone size were taken over from that table, and D and trimming were inferred from the DNA. The data contain 130,000 to 150,000 clones, 74% of them singletons.

The specimen was PBMCs. V usage is TRBV28 and J usage is TRBJ2-5, with TRBD2 matching over 7 bases. This receptor was obtained from a man younger than 35 in good health and CMV-seropositive. CDR3 region: CASSPGTTRFETQYF. The CDR3 DNA follows: TGTGCCAGCAGTCCCGGGACTACAAGGTTTGAGACCCAGTACTTC.